This T cell receptor beta chain was identified in a study of blood T cell repertoires in COVID-19 (TCRdb year 2020). Regarding the research as a whole: Collaborator samples came from the United States, Italy and Spain and covered acute and convalescent phases of COVID-19. The repertoires were released in a freely available public database meant as a resource for research on the immune response to SARS-CoV-2. Subjects who had been exposed to COVID-19, were actively infected with it, or had recovered from it provided the deeply sampled blood TCRbeta repertoires that made up the dataset. HLA class I and class II types, where available, came from metadata supplied by the sample provider rather than from assay-based typing. The material from the prospective study consisted of cDNA or gDNA derived from T cells, B-cell-depleted T cells, or PBMCs. Sample metadata almost always included a de-identified subject ID, COVID-19 status, age in years and sex. The samples were drawn from the first 160 participants of the ongoing ImmuneRACE study and from 1,254 subjects provided by 6 global collaborators.

Here is what the overall study found, with its caveats: Clinical and demographic metadata were provided uncurated, with the amount varying by source and participant.

Each collaborating institution followed its own protocols to collect whole blood in K2EDTA tubes. For TCRbeta analysis, collaborators shipped samples in one of three forms: frozen whole blood, isolated PBMCs, or DNA extracted from either of those sample types. The immunoSEQ Assay, a bias-controlled multiplex PCR, was used to amplify TCRbeta CDR3 regions from genomic DNA. As for how the authors treated the data: Nucleated cell counts per sample were estimated from amplification of reference gene primers within the assay. To quantify the absolute abundance of each unique TCRbeta CDR3 rearrangement, sequence reads were collapsed and filtered. Productive Simpson clonality was computed per sample as the square root of Simpson's diversity index over productive rearrangements. TCRdb obtained this table from immuneACCESS and retained in-frame rearrangements with V and J assigned. These tables miss some clones; where compared with another copy, unresolved V genes account for less than half of the shortfall, and the remainder is unexplained. V and J calls and clone size come straight from that table; D and trimming were deduced from the DNA. This sample comprises 45,000 to 60,000 clones, roughly 86% of them detected only once. Roughly 15% of the sample is taken by the ten largest.

With regard to this clone: Its antigen is not yet known. No quality values exist for individual bases; no much larger clone is one base distant.

The receptor comes from a man aged 55-75 years with active or convalescent COVID-19. Source material: peripheral blood.

The CDR3 loop reads CASSLGVGQPQHF. The DNA is as follows: TGTGCCAGCAGCTTAGGCGTTGGTCAGCCCCAGCATTTT. This receptor chain uses TRBV7-8 and TRBJ1-5; the D gene lacks a confident call. Via the germline V gene, CDR1 is SGHVS and CDR2 FQNEAQ. The trim is 1 base for V and 6 bases for J, with a gap of 7 bases between the germline ends. Inclusive of the bounding cysteine and phenylalanine, the CDR3 is 13 residues long. The sequence is cut down to CDR3 DNA, 39 bases in frame from base 1. When the CDR3 is completed using the reference TRBV7-8 and TRBJ1-5 genes on either side, the full variable domain is GAGVSQSPRYKVAKRGQDVALRCDPISGHVSLFWYQQALGQGPEFLTYFQNEAQLDKSGLPSDRFFAERPEGSVSTLKIQRTQQEDSAVYLCASSLGVGQPQHFGDGTRLSIL.